This T cell receptor (beta chain) was identified during a study of shared T cell receptors in the human thymus. V was pared by 5 bases and J by 1 base, with 9 bases between. There are 13 residues in the CDR3. Germline CDR1 reads SGHTA; CDR2 reads FQGTGA. The repertoire was sequenced with immunoSEQ multiplex PCR; TCRdb's copy has only in-frame clones and lacks some. The table has roughly 550,000 clones, around 82% seen once. The sample was also reused in another study, on human thymus T cells.

Source material: thymocytes. The clonotype was recovered from a boy younger than two with a congenital heart defect. V and J are TRBV7-3 and TRBJ2-7, with a possible D match to TRBD2 (6 bases). CDR3 coding DNA: TGTGCCAGCAGCCCAGGGAGGTCCTACGAGCAGTACTTC. Its protein is CASSPGRSYEQYF.